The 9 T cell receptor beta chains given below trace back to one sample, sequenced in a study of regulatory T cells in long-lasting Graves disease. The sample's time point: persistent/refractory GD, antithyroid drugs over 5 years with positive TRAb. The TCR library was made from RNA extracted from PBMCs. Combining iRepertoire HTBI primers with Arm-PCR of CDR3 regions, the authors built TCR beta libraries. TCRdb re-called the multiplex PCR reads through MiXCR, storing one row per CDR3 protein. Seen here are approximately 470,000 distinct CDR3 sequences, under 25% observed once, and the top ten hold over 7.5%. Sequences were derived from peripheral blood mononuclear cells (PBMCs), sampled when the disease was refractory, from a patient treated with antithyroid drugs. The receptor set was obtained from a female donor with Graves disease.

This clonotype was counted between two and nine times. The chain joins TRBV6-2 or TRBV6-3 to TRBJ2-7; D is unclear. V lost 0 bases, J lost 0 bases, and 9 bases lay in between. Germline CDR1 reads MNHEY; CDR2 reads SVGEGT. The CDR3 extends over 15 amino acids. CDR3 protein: CASSYSIGDSYEQYF. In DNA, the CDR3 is TGTGCCAGCAGTTACTCGATAGGAGACTCCTACGAGCAGTACTTC.

CDR3 amino acids: CSVVPLGRGGAQYF. CDR3 DNA: TGCAGCGTTGTACCACTAGGTAGGGGAGGGGCGCAGTATTTT. The chain recombines TRBV29-1 with TRBJ2-3; 7 nucleotides match TRBD2. Looked up from germline, CDR1 is SQVTM and CDR2 is ANQGSEA. The CDR3 is 14 amino acids. With V trimmed by 4 bases and J by 10 bases, 14 bases remained unmatched.

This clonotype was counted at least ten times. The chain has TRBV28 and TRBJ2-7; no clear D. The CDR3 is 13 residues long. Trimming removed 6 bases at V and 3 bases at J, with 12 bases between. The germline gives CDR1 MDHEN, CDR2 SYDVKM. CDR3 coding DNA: TGTGCCAGCAGCCCTCCTTCAAACTACGAGCAGTACTTC. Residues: CASSPPSNYEQYF.

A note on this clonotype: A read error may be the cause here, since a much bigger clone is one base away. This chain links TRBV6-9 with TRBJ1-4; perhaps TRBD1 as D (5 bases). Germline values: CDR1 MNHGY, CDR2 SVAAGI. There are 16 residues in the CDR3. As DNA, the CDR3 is TGTGCCAGCAGTTACCTACAATCGGGGCTAAATGAAGAACTGTTTTTT. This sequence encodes CASSYLQSGLNEELFF.

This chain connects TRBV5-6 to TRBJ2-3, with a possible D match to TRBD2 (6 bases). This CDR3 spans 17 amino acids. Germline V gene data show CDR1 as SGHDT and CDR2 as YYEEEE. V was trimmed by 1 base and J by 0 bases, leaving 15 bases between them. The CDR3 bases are TGTGCCAGCAGCTTGATCATGTCGGGAGAGAGCACAGATACGCAGTATTTT. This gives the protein CASSLIMSGESTDTQYF.

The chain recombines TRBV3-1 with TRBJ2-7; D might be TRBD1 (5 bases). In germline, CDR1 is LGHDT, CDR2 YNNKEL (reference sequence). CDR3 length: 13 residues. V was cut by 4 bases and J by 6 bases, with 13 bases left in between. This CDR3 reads CASSLGHQGEQYF. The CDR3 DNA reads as TGTGCCAGCAGCCTGGGGCACCAGGGCGAGCAGTACTTC.

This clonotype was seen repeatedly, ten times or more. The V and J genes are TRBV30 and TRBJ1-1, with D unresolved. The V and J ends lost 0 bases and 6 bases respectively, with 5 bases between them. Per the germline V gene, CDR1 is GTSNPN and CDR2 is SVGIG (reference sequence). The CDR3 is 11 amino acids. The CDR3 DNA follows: TGTGCCTGGAGTGTACTGTCTGAAGCTTTCTTT. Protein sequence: CAWSVLSEAFF.

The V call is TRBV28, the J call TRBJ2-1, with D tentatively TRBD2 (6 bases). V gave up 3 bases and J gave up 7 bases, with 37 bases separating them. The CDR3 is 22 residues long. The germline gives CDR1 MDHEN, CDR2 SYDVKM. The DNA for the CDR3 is TGTGCCAGCAGTTTCCCGAGGGGCGTTGGCGGTAAGCGATCGGGGACTTTGAATGAGCAGTTCTTC. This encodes CASSFPRGVGGKRSGTLNEQFF.

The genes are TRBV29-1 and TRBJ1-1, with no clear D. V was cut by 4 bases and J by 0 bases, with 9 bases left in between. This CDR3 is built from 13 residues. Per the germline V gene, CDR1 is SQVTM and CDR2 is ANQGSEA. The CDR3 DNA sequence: TGCAGCGTTGTTATACATATGAACACTGAAGCTTTCTTT. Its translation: CSVVIHMNTEAFF.